This TCR beta chain is from a study of cytomegalovirus exposure and HLA in healthy donors (dated by TCRdb to about 2017). Turning to the overall study: An earlier analysis of roughly 630 of the donors reported 250 to 350 Gb of sequence data and 100 million to 130 million unique TCR beta sequences from approximately 180 million T cells. An early release that covered more than 550 HLA-typed donors contained about 300 gigabases of sequencing data and tens of millions of unique TCR sequences. Of the approximately 400 genotyped donors, roughly 76% were placed in the genetic ancestry cluster associated with self-reported Caucasian donors. The aim of the study was to test whether cataloging public T cell receptors could identify signatures of past pathogen exposure. The study used immunosequencing to profile the T cell repertoires of several hundred subjects and linked those repertoires to cytomegalovirus serostatus. Along with the roughly 700-subject first cohort, a separate validation cohort of 120 different subjects was used. The study combined high-throughput TCR immunosequencing, statistical association of individual TCRs with disease status, and machine learning to predict cytomegalovirus infection status. To study patterns of TCR occurrence, a later analysis re-analyzed previously published TCR beta repertoires from 550 to 800 donors and added high-resolution HLA genotyping. Rather than using new phenotypic data, the later analysis identified candidate immune exposures from TCR beta sequences and from how often those sequences occurred across donors. An earlier analysis of several hundred of the donors applied high-throughput TCR beta sequencing to assess whether each TCR beta V gene segment acted as functional or pseudogenic. Alongside the repertoire data, information on donor age, sex, ethnicity and CMV serostatus was compiled. In a later genetic analysis, genome-wide SNP genotypes for about 55% of the 666 donors were used, and that subset was treated as a discovery cohort. All discovery cohort repertoires had been generated using a single sequencing platform. Class I and class II HLA loci were covered by the typing at four-digit resolution. The number of typed donors differed by locus: roughly 620-630 for A, B, C, DRB1 and DQB1; 500 to 550 for DQA1; 606 for DPA1; and roughly 470 for DPB1. Because of strong linkage in the cohort, four or five DR-DQ haplotypes were treated as single units for association and clustering. Across approximately 420 genotyped donors of the cohort, an average of approximately 240,000 unique TCR beta nucleotide sequences per donor were sequenced, and 15% to 20% of those sequences were non-productive.

Cut back by 5 bases and 4 bases, the V and J ends lie 9 bases apart. The CDR3 numbers 13 residues from cysteine through phenylalanine. Left in the record is the CDR3 DNA by itself, 39 bases read in frame from the first base. From the germline V gene (reference sequence), CDR1 is SEHNR and CDR2 is FQNEAQ. The cohort comprised around 690 healthy bone marrow donors. At the time of sampling, all cohort members were nominally healthy, though unrecorded immune exposures were likely present. The donor tested CMV seropositive, placing the donor among the 289 seropositive members of the cohort. Every donor gave a peripheral blood sample, and the peripheral blood mononuclear cells from that sample were used for TCR beta sequencing. Genomic DNA was extracted from the blood cell samples with the Qiagen DNeasy Blood Extraction Kit. Of note for this clone: No cognate antigen has been identified for it. No base quality information exists; no much larger clone differs at one position.

Library construction relied on the immunoSEQ multiplex PCR assay. For the multiplex PCR, a mixture combining 60 forward primers for TCR Vbeta segments and 13 reverse primers for TCR Jbeta segments was used. The CDR3 region of rearranged TCR beta genes was amplified from genomic DNA with a multiplex PCR assay. The Illumina HiSeq System was used to sequence the amplified TCR beta libraries as 87-base-pair reads. The authors processed their data as follows. A later analysis counted about 76 million unique TCR beta chains across the 666 repertoires, and around 9.9 million of these chains were shared by at least two donors. A nearest-neighbor algorithm error-corrected the raw reads and collapsed the reads into unique sequences, merging closely related sequences to remove PCR and sequencing errors. CDR3 sequences were aligned to IMGT reference sequences to assign V, D and J gene segments. Each retained sequence needed at least a six-nucleotide match to both a V gene segment and a J gene segment. Rearrangements were called productive when the CDR3 lacked stop codons and stayed in frame with V and J; all others were non-productive. Following IMGT convention, CDR3 was defined as the stretch from the second conserved V-encoded cysteine up to the conserved J-encoded phenylalanine. The earlier analysis of 500 to 600 of the donors excluded sequences that lacked an unambiguous match to a single V gene segment. In an earlier analysis of approximately 590 of the donors, V segments were called functional above 56.7% productive rearrangements and were called segregating when the between-donor standard deviation exceeded 5%. A statistical classification framework was built to diagnose cytomegalovirus status from the catalog of TCR beta chain sequences. In a later analysis, V and J genes were assigned by comparing TCR nucleotide sequences against IMGT/GENE-DB human TR gene sequences. The TCRdist pipeline was used in a later analysis to assign CDR3 sequences and most-parsimonious VDJ recombination scenarios. In a later analysis, each TCR beta chain was defined by its CDR3 amino acid sequence together with its V-gene family, and reads lacking a unique V-gene family were excluded. In a later analysis, 450 to 600 highly shared, low-generation-probability nucleotide sequences were removed to address suspected cross-contamination and a sequencing artifact. In a later analysis, a clonal expansion index for each public chain was calculated from normalized within-repertoire ranks of inferred template counts. In a later analysis, generation probabilities were computed using a VDJ recombination model fitted to out-of-frame rearrangements, and the results were checked against IGoR. A later analysis scored TCR-TCR, TCR-HLA and TCR-CMV co-occurrence with hypergeometric tests, applying a repertoire-size bias correction to TCR pairs. To estimate false discovery rates, a later analysis permuted the HLA or CMV assignments 20 times. In a later analysis, co-occurring TCRs were grouped using DBSCAN, with TCRdist sequence similarity added in when clustering inside HLA-allele-positive subsets. Repertoires with fewer than 30,000 or more than 120,000 public chains, plus five repertoires with anomalous nucleotide sharing, were excluded from co-occurrence clustering. The table was pulled from immuneACCESS by TCRdb, which kept in-frame rearrangements only. Such tables lose some clones; where checked, under half of the loss comes from unresolved V genes, and the rest has no known cause. V and J calls and clone size are copied from that table; D and trimming were computed from the DNA. Present in this sample are approximately 200,000 clones, under 80% of which were seen just once. The ten largest clones take up about 4.6% of the sample.

Here is what the overall study found, with its caveats: In a later analysis, HLA-associated TCR beta chains showed more clonal expansion and lower generation probabilities than non-associated chains that were equally common. Linkage disequilibrium might explain the correlated functional status among segregating V segments, but an unknown experimental factor could not be ruled out. While some public TCRs were present in many individuals, most TCR sequences turned up only very rarely across donors. HLA typing was unavailable for some donors at each locus, so association tests used only the typed subset. Presence/absence analyses assumed roughly uniform sequencing depth across donors, an assumption that may not hold. According to a later analysis, TCR association rates differed among HLA loci, with DRB1 alleles showing the most associated TCRs and HLA-C alleles showing the fewest. Cytomegalovirus status was reported to be diagnosed by the classifier with high specificity and sensitivity in both the original and validation cohorts. An association between a missense DCLRE1C variant and V-gene and J-gene trimming of TCR beta chains was found in a later genetic analysis and replicated in an independent cohort. At a false discovery rate of 0.05, a later analysis linked about 16,000 TCR beta sequences to specific HLA alleles. Because counts were too low, roughly 18 rarely observed V segments, including chromosome 9 orphons, were left out of the earlier analysis of 500 to 750 of the donors. A further reported finding was that TCR beta sequences accurately predicted the HLA-A and HLA-B alleles for most subjects in the first cohort. According to the authors, the approach could potentially be generalized to other disease states and immunological phenotypes. For the cohort, immune exposure information was limited to CMV serostatus. In an earlier analysis of 450 to 750 of the donors, most TCR beta V segments appeared in productive rearrangements about 87% or about 30% of the time, broadly matching IMGT annotations. Assigning TCR associations to individual alleles was difficult when HLA alleles, especially DR and DQ, strongly co-occurred. In a later analysis, several top co-occurrence clusters were reported to appear linked to parvovirus B19, influenza, CMV and Epstein-Barr virus. A later analysis found that most CMV-associated TCR beta chains appeared HLA-restricted, with HLA associations seemingly driven largely by CMV exposure. Because the 87-base-pair reads could not distinguish some IMGT-functional V segments, including TRBV6-2 and TRBV6-3, those segments were excluded. In this cohort, only TCR beta chains were sequenced, and detectable features were limited by the absence of alpha or paired-chain data. A few of the identified cytomegalovirus-associated TCR beta chains were confirmed in vitro to be specific for cytomegalovirus antigens. A cluster of highly shared sequence variants was judged likely to represent a technical artifact of the sequencing pipeline. A total of 150 or so TCR beta chains were listed by the study as associated with cytomegalovirus. A later genetic analysis reported fewer N-insertions in productive TCRs among donors in an Asian-associated ancestry cluster than the roughly 690-donor mean.

The source material was PBMCs. This chain joins TRBV7-9 to TRBJ1-5, and perhaps TRBD1 as D gene, on 6 matching bases. This clonotype was obtained from a man between 25 and 39 years old in good health and CMV-seropositive. The DNA is as follows: TGTGCCAGCAGCGGGGGCCCGAATCAGCCCCAGCATTTT. Its product reads: CASSGGPNQPQHF.